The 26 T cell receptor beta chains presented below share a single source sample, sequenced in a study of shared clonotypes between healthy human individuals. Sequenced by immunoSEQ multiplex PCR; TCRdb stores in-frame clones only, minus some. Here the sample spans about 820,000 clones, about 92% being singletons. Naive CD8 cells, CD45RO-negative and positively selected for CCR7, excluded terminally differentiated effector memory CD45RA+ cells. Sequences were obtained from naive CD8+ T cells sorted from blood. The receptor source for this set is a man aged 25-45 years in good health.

CDR3 sequence reads: CASSFTPDSVEQYF. The CDR3 nucleotides read TGTGCCAGCAGTTTTACCCCCGACAGTGTCGAGCAGTACTTC. This rearrangement joins TRBV28 to TRBJ2-7, with D perhaps matching TRBD1 (5 bases). Trimming took off 3 bases at V and 6 bases at J, with 15 bases between the two ends. There are 14 residues in the CDR3. The V gene's germline CDR1 is MDHEN and CDR2 SYDVKM.

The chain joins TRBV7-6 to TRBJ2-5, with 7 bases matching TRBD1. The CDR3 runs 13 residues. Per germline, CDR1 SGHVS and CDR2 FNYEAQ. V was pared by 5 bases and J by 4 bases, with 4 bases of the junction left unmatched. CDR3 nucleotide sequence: TGTGCCAGCAGCGATACAGGGGTAGAGACCCAGTACTTC. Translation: CASSDTGVETQYF.

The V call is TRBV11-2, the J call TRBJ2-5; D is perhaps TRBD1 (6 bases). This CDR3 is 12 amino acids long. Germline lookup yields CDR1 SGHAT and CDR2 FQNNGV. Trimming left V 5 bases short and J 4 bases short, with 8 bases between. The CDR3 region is CASSRGGETQYF. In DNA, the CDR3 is TGTGCCAGCAGCCGAGGGGGAGAGACCCAGTACTTC.

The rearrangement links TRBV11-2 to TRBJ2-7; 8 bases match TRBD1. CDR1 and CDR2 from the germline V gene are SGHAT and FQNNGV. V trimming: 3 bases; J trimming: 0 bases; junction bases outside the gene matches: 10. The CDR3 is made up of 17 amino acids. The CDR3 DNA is TGTGCCAGCAGCTTTCGGTGGACAGGGCTTAGCTCCTACGAGCAGTACTTC. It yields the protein CASSFRWTGLSSYEQYF. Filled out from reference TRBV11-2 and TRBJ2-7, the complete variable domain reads EAGVAQSPRYKIIEKRQSVAFWCNPISGHATLYWYQQILGQGPKLLIQFQNNGVVDDSQLPKDRFSAERLKGVDSTLKIQPAKLEDSAVYLCASSFRWTGLSSYEQYFGPGTRLTVT.

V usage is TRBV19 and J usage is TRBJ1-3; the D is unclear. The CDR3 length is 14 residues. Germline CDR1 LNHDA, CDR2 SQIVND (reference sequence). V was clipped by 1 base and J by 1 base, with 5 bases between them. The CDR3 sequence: CASSIAGSGNTIYF. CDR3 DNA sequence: TGTGCCAGTAGTATAGCGGGATCTGGAAACACCATATATTTT.

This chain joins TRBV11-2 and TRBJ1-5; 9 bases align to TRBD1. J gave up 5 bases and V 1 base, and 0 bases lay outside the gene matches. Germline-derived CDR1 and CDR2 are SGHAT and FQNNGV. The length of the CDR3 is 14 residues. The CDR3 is CASSLGTGDQPQHF. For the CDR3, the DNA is TGTGCCAGCAGCTTAGGGACAGGGGATCAGCCCCAGCATTTT.

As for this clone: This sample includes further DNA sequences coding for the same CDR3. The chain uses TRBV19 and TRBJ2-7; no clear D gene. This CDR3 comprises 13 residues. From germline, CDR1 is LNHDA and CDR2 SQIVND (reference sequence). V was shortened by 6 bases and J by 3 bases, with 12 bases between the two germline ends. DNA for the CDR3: TGTGCCAGTAGCCCCGGCAGGAACTACGAGCAGTACTTC. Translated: CASSPGRNYEQYF. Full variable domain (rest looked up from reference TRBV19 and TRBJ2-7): DGGITQSPKYLFRKEGQNVTLSCEQNLNHDAMYWYRQDPGQGLRLIYYSQIVNDFQKGDIAEGYSVSREKKESFPLTVTSAQKNPTAFYLCASSPGRNYEQYFGPGTRLTVT.

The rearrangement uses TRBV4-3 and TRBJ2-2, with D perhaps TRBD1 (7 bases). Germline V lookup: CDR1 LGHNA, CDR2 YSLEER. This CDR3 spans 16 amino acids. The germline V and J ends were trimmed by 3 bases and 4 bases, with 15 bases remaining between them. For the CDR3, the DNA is TGCGCCAGCAGCCAGCTCAACAGGGGAGGCACCGGGGAGCTGTTTTTT. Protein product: CASSQLNRGGTGELFF.

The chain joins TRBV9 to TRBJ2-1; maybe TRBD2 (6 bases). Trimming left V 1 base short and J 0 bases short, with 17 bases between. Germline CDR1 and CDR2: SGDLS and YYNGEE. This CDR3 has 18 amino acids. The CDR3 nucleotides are TGTGCCAGCAGCGTAATGAGCGGGCGCCCCCTCTCCTACAATGAGCAGTTCTTC. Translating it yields CASSVMSGRPLSYNEQFF.

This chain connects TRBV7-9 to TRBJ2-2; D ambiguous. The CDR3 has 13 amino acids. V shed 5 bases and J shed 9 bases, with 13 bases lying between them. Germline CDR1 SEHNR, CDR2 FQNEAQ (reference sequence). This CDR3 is CASSPVEHRELFF. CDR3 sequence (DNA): TGTGCCAGCAGCCCCGTTGAGCACCGGGAGCTGTTTTTT.

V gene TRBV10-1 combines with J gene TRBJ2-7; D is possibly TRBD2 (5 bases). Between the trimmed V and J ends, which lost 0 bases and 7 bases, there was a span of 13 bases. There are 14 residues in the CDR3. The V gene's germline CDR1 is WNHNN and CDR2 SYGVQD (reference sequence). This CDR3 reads CASSESDGEWEQYF. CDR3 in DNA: TGCGCCAGCAGTGAGTCAGACGGGGAATGGGAGCAGTACTTC.

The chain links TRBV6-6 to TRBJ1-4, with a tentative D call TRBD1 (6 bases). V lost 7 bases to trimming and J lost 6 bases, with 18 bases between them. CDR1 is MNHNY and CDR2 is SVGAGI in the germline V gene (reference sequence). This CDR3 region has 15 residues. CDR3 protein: CASTPNRERDEKLFF. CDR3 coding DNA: TGTGCCAGCACCCCGAACAGGGAGAGGGATGAAAAACTGTTTTTT.

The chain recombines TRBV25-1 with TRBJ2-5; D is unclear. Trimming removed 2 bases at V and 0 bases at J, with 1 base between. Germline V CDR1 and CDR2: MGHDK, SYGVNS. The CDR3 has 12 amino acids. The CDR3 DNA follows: TGTGCCAGCAGTGAACACCAAGAGACCCAGTACTTC. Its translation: CASSEHQETQYF.

CDR3 loop: CSVAYHDNEKLFF. The DNA of the CDR3 is TGCAGCGTTGCTTACCACGATAATGAAAAACTGTTTTTT. The rearrangement uses TRBV29-1 and TRBJ1-4; D not certain. This CDR3 is 13 amino acids long. Germline V gives CDR1 SQVTM, CDR2 ANQGSEA. V was clipped by 4 bases and J by 4 bases, with 10 bases between them. Full variable domain (rest looked up from reference TRBV29-1 and TRBJ1-4): SAVISQKPSRDICQRGTSLTIQCQVDSQVTMMFWYRQQPGQSLTLIATANQGSEATYESGFVIDKFPISRPNLTFSTLTVSNMSPEDSSIYLCSVAYHDNEKLFFGSGTQLSVL.

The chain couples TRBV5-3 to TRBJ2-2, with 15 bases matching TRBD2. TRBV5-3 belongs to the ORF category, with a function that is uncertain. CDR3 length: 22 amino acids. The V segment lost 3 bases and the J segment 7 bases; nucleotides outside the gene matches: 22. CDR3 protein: CARSCSCPIGLAGGPKGGELFF. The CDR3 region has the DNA TGTGCCAGAAGCTGTAGCTGCCCCATCGGACTAGCGGGAGGGCCGAAGGGCGGGGAGCTGTTTTTT.

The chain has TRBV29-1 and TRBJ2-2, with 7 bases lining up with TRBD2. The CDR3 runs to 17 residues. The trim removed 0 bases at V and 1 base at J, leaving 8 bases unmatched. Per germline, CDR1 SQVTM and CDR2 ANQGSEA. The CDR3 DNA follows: TGCAGCGTTGAAGATCCCGAGACTAGCAGGAACACCGGGGAGCTGTTTTTT. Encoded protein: CSVEDPETSRNTGELFF.

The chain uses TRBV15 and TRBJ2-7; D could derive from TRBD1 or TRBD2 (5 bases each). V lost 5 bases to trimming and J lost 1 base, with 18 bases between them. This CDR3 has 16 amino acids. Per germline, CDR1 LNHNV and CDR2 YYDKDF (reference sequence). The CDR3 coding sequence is TGTGCCACCAGCCGGACGGCGGGTGAGGGGTCCTACGAGCAGTACTTC. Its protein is CATSRTAGEGSYEQYF.

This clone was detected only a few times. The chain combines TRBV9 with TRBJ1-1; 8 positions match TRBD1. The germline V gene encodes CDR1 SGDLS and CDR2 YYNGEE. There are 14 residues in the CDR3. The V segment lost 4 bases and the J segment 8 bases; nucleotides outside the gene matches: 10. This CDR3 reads CASSPWDRTEEAFF. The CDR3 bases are TGTGCCAGCAGCCCCTGGGACAGGACCGAAGAAGCTTTCTTT.

This CDR3 is CASSPGQGYQPQHF. The DNA for the CDR3 is TGTGCCAGCAGTCCGGGACAGGGTTATCAGCCCCAGCATTTT. The V and J genes are TRBV2 and TRBJ1-5; 9 bases line up with TRBD1. This CDR3 has 14 amino acids. J lost 5 bases, V lost 5 bases, and 4 bases had no gene match. Germline V lookup: CDR1 SNHLY, CDR2 FYNNEI.

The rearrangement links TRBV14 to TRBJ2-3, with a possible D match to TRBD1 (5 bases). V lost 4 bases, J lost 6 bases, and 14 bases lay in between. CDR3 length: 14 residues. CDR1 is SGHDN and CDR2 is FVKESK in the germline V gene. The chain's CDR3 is CASSPYGALDTQYF. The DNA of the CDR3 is TGTGCCAGCAGCCCCTATGGGGCACTCGATACGCAGTATTTT.

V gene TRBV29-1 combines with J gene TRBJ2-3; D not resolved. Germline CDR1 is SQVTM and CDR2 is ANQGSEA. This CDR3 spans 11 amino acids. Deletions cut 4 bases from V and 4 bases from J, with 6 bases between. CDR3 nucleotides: TGCAGCGTTGGAACGTCAGATACGCAGTATTTT. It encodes CSVGTSDTQYF.

The CDR3 DNA is TGTGCCAGTAATGCGGGAGTAGTGTCGGACGGGGAGCTGTTTTTT. Its translation is CASNAGVVSDGELFF. V gene TRBV19 combines with J gene TRBJ2-2; 7 nucleotides align to TRBD2. The germline V gene has CDR1 LNHDA and CDR2 SQIVND (reference sequence). Trimming removed 7 bases from V and 7 bases from J; junction bases left unmatched: 12. There are 15 residues in the CDR3.

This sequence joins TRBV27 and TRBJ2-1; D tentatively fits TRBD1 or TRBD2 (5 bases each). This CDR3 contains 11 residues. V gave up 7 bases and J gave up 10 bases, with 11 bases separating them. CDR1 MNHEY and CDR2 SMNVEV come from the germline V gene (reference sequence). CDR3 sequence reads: CASIRGREQFF. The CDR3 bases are TGTGCCAGCATACGGGGCCGGGAGCAGTTCTTC.

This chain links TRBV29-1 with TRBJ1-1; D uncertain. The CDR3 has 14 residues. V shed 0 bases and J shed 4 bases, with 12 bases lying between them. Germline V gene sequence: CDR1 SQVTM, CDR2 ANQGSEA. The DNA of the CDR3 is TGCAGCGTTGAAGAGCCCGTTGGTAGCACTGAAGCTTTCTTT. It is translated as CSVEEPVGSTEAFF.

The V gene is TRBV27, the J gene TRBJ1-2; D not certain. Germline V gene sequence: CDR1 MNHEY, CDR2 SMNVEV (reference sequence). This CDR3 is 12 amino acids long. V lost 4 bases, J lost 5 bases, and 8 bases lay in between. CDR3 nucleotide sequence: TGTGCCAGCAGTTCGGCTGGGTATGGCTACACCTTC. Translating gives CASSSAGYGYTF.

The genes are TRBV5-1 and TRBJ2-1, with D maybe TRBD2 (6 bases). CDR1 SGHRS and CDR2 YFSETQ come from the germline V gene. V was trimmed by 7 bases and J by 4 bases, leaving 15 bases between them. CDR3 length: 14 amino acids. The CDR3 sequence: CASGVGGLYNEQFF. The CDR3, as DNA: TGCGCCAGCGGGGTAGGAGGGTTGTACAATGAGCAGTTCTTC.